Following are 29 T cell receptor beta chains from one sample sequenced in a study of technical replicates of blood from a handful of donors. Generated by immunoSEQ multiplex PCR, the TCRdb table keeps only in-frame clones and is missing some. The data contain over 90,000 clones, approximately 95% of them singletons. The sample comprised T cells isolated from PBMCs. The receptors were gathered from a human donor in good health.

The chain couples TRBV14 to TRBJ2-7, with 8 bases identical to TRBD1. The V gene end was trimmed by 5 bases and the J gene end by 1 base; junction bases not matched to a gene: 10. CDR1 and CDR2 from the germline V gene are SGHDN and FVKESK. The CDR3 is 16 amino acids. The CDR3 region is CASSGVWTGLSYEQYF. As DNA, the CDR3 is TGTGCCAGCAGCGGTGTGTGGACAGGGCTTTCCTACGAGCAGTACTTC.

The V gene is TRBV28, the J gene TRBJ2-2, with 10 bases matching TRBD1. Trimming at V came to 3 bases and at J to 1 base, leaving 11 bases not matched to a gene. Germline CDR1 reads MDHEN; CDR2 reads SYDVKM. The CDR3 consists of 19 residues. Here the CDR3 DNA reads TGTGCCAGCAGTTTCCCCCCGTGGGACAGGGGAAAGAACACCGGGGAGCTGTTTTTT. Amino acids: CASSFPPWDRGKNTGELFF. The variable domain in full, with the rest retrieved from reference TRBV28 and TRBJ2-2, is DVKVTQSSRYLVKRTGEKVFLECVQDMDHENMFWYRQDPGLGLRLIYFSYDVKMKEKGDIPEGYSVSREKKERFSLILESASTNQTSMYLCASSFPPWDRGKNTGELFFGEGSRLTVL.

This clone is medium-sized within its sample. Written as DNA, the CDR3 is TGTGCCAGCAGCTTGAGCGGTACCTACGAGCAGTACTTC. It codes for CASSLSGTYEQYF. V usage is TRBV5-6 and J usage is TRBJ2-7; maybe TRBD2 (5 bases). Germline values: CDR1 SGHDT, CDR2 YYEEEE. This CDR3 spans 13 amino acids. V lost 1 base to trimming and J lost 2 bases, with 7 bases between them.

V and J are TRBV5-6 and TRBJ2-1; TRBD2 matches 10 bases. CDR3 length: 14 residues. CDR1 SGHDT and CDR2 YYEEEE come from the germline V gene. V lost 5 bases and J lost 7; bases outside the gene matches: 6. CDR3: CASSERGGGNEQFF. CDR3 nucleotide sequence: TGTGCCAGCAGTGAGCGGGGGGGCGGGAATGAGCAGTTCTTC. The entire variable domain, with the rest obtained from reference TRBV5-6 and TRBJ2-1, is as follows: DAGVTQSPTHLIKTRGQQVTLRCSPKSGHDTVSWYQQALGQGPQFIFQYYEEEERQRGNFPDRFSGHQFPNYSSELNVNALLLGDSALYLCASSERGGGNEQFFGPGTRLTVL.

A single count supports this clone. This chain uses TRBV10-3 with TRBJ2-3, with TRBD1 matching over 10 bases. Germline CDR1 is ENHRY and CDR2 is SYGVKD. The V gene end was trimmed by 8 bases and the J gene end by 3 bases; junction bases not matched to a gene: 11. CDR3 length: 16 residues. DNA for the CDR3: TGTGCCATCTCCCAGGGACAGGGGATGGGTACAGATACGCAGTATTTT. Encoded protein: CAISQGQGMGTDTQYF.

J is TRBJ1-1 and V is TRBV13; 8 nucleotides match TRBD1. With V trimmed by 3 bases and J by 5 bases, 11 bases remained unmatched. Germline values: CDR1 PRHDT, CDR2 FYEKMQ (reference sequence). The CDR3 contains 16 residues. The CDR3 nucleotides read TGTGCCAGCAGCTTCGAACAGGGGGTGGAGGGAACTGAAGCTTTCTTT. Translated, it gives CASSFEQGVEGTEAFF.

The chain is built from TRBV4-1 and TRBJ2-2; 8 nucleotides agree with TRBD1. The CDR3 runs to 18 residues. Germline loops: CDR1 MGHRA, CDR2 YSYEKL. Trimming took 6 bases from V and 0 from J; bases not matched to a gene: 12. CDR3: CASSVPDLQGANTGELFF. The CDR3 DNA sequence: TGCGCCAGCAGTGTCCCGGACCTACAGGGGGCGAACACCGGGGAGCTGTTTTTT.

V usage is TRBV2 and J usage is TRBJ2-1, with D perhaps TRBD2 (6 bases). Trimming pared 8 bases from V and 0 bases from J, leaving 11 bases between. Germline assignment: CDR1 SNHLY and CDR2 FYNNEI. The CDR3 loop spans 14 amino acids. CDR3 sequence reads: CASVGGPSYNEQFF. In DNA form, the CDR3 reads TGTGCCAGCGTGGGGGGACCCTCCTACAATGAGCAGTTCTTC.

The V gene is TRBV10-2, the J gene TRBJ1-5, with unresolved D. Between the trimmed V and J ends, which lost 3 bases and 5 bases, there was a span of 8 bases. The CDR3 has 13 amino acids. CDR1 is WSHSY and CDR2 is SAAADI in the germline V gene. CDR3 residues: CASSEESHQPQHF. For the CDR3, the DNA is TGCGCCAGCAGTGAAGAGAGTCATCAGCCCCAGCATTTT.

DNA for the CDR3: TGTGCCAGCAGCCCCTTCCCGGGAGTCTACGAGCAGTACTTC. Amino acid sequence: CASSPFPGVYEQYF. The V gene is TRBV7-9, the J gene TRBJ2-7; D is perhaps TRBD2 (6 bases). Trimming pared 5 bases from V and 3 bases from J, leaving 14 bases between. Germline values: CDR1 SEHNR, CDR2 FQNEAQ (reference sequence). The CDR3 totals 14 residues.

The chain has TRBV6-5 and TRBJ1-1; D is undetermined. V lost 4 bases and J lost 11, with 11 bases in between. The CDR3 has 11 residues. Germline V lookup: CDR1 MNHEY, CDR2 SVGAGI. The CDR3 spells CASSSGLGAFF. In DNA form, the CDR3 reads TGTGCCAGCAGTTCAGGTTTGGGTGCTTTCTTT.

The CDR3 is CASSMGSGFPYEQYF. The CDR3 coding sequence is TGTGCCAGTAGTATGGGGTCGGGGTTTCCCTACGAGCAGTACTTC. The chain couples TRBV19 to TRBJ2-7; TRBD2 is a possible D gene (5 bases). Trimming pared 3 bases from V and 2 bases from J, leaving 14 bases between. CDR1 is LNHDA and CDR2 is SQIVND in the germline V gene (reference sequence). The CDR3 contains 15 residues.

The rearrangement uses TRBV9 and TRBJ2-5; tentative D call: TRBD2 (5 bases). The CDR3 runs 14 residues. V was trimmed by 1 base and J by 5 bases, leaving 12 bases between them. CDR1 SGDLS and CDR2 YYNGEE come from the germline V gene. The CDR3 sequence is CASSVQPTGETQYF. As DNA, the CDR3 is TGTGCCAGCAGCGTACAGCCCACGGGGGAGACCCAGTACTTC.

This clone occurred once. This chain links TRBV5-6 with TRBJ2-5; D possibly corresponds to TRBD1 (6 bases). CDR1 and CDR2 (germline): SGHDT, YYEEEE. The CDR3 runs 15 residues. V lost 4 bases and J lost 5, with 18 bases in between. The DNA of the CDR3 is TGTGCCAGCAGCACCCCGGGTCAGGGGCAGGAGACCCAGTACTTC. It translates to CASSTPGQGQETQYF. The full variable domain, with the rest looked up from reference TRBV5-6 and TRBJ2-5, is DAGVTQSPTHLIKTRGQQVTLRCSPKSGHDTVSWYQQALGQGPQFIFQYYEEEERQRGNFPDRFSGHQFPNYSSELNVNALLLGDSALYLCASSTPGQGQETQYFGPGTRLLVL.

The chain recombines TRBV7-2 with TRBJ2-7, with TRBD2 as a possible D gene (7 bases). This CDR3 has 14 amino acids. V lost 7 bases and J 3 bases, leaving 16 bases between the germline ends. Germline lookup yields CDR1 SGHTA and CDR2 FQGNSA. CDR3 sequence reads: CASTSRGASYEQYF. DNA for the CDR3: TGTGCCAGCACCTCCCGGGGGGCAAGCTACGAGCAGTACTTC.

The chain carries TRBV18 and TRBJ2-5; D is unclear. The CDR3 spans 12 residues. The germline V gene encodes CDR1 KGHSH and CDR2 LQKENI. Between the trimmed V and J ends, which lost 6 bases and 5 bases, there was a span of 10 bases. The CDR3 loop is CASSRLHETQYF. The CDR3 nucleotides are TGTGCCAGCTCCCGACTTCATGAGACCCAGTACTTC.

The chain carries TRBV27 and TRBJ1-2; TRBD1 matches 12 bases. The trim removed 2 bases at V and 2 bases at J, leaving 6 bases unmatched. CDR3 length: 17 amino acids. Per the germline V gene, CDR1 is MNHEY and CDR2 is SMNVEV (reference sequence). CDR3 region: CASSLGPGTGGNYGYTF. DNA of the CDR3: TGTGCCAGCAGTTTAGGCCCCGGGACAGGGGGCAACTATGGCTACACCTTC.

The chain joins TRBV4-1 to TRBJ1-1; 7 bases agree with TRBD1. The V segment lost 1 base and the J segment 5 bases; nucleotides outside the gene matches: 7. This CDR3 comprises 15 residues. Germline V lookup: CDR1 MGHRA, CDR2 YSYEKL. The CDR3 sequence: CASSQVDRESTEAFF. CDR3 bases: TGCGCCAGCAGCCAAGTCGACAGGGAGTCAACTGAAGCTTTCTTT.

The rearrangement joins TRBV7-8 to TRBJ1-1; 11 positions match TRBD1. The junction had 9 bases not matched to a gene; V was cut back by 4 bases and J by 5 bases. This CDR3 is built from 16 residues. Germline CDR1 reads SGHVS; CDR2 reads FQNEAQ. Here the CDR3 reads CASSSTRTGGLTEAFF. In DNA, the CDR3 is TGTGCCAGCAGCTCAACTAGGACAGGGGGCTTGACTGAAGCTTTCTTT.

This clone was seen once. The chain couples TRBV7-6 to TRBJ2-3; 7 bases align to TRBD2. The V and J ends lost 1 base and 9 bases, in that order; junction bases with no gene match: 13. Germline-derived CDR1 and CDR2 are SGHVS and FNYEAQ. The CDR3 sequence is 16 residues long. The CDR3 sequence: CASSLGSWASGGTQYF. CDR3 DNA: TGTGCCAGCAGCTTAGGGTCTTGGGCTAGCGGAGGGACGCAGTATTTT.

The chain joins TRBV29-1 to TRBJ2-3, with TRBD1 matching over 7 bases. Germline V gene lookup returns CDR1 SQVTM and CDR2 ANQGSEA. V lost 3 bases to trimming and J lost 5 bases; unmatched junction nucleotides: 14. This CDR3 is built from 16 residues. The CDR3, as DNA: TGCAGCGTTGACCTCCGGACAGGCTACTGGGGAGATACGCAGTATTTT. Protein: CSVDLRTGYWGDTQYF.

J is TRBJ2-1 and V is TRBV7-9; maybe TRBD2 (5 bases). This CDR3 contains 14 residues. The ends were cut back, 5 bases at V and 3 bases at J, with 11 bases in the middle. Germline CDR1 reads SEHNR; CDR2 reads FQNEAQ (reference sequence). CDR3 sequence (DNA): TGTGCCAGCAGCAGCAGCGGAAGCTACAATGAGCAGTTCTTC. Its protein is CASSSSGSYNEQFF.

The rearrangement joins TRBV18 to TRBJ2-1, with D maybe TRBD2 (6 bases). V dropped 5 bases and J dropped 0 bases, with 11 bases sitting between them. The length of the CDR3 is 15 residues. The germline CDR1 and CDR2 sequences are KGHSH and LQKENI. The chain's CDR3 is CASSDGGNSYNEQFF. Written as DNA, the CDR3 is TGTGCCAGCTCAGATGGCGGGAACTCCTACAATGAGCAGTTCTTC.

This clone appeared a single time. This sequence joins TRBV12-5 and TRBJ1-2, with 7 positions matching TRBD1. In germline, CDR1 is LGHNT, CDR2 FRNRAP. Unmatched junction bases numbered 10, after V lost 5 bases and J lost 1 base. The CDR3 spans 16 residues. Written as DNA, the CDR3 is TGTGCTAGTGGTGACGACAGGGTTAACCTTAACTATGGCTACACCTTC. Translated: CASGDDRVNLNYGYTF.

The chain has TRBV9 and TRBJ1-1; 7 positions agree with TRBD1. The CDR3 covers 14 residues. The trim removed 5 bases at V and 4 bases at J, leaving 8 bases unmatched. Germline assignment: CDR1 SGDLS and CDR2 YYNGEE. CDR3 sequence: CASSLAGGFTEAFF. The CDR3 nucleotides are TGTGCCAGCAGTTTGGCAGGGGGATTCACTGAAGCTTTCTTT.

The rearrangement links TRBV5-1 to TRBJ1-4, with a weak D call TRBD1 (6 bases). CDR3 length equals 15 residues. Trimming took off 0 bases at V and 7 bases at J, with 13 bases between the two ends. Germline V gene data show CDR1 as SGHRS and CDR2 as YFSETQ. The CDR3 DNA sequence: TGCGCCAGCAGCTTGGGGGACACGGGAGGTGAAAAACTGTTTTTT. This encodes CASSLGDTGGEKLFF.

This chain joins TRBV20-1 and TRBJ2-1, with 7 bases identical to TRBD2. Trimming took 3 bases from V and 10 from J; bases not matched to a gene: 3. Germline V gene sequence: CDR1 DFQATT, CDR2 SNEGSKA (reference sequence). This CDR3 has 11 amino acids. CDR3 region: CSARQLAEQFF. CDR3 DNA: TGCAGTGCTAGGCAACTAGCGGAGCAGTTCTTC.

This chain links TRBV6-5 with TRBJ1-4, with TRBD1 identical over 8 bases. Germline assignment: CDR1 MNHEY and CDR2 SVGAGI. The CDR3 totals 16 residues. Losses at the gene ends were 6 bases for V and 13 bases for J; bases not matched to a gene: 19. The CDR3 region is CASSYGQGGKGERLFF. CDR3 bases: TGTGCCAGCAGCTACGGACAGGGTGGTAAAGGGGAGAGACTGTTTTTT.

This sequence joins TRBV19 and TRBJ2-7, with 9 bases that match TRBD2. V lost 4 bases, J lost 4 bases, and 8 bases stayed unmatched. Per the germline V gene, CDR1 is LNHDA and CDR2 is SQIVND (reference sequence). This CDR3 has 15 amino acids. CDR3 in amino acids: CASSNQRGDPYEQYF. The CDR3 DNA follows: TGTGCCAGTAGTAACCAGCGGGGGGACCCTTACGAGCAGTACTTC.